A selection of T cell receptor beta chains follows, all from one sample in a study of beta chain features in type 1 diabetes. The protocol was immunoSEQ multiplex PCR, while the TCRdb copy is restricted to in-frame clones and leaves out a portion. Of 150,000 to 200,000 clones in the sample, 50% to 70% are singletons; the top ten hold approximately 0.089%. Sequenced: naive CD4+ T cells from blood. These receptors all stem from a man younger than 45 with type 1 diabetes. The CDR3 runs from the conserved cysteine through the conserved F or W. A D gene is named only where the DNA matches it firmly. Clone size, where shown, is once, few, many, or a class for clones that have expanded.

clone size,CDR3 length,V gene,J gene,D gene,CDR3 DNA,CDR3 protein
NA,15,TRBV15,TRBJ2-7,TRBD1,TGTGCCACCAGCAGTCCCGGGACAGGGCTCTGGGAGCAGTACTTC,CATSSPGTGLWEQYF
few,18,TRBV12-5,TRBJ2-1,NA,TGTGCTAGTGGTTTGGTAATTCCCTATGCGAGCTCCTACAATGAGCAGTTCTTC,CASGLVIPYASSYNEQFF
few,15,TRBV18,TRBJ2-1,NA,TGTGCCAGCTCACCACAGGACAGCTCCTACAATGAGCAGTTCTTC,CASSPQDSSYNEQFF
NA,14,TRBV5-1,TRBJ2-5,TRBD1,TGCGCCAGCAGCCCGGGACAGGGGGAAGAGACCCAGTACTTC,CASSPGQGEETQYF
NA,16,TRBV13,TRBJ2-2,NA,TGTGCCAGCAGCTTAAGTCCAGGGGATTGGACCGGGGAGCTGTTTTTT,CASSLSPGDWTGELFF
once,13,TRBV7-2,TRBJ2-1,NA,TGTGCCAGCAGCTCGCAGGGCGACAATGAGCAGTTCTTC,CASSSQGDNEQFF
NA,18,TRBV9,TRBJ1-1,NA,TGTGCCAGCAGCCCGACCTCAGGGACGGGGGGCATGAACACTGAAGCTTTCTTT,CASSPTSGTGGMNTEAFF
NA,12,TRBV28,TRBJ2-1,NA,TGTGCCAGCAGTACAAGGAGATGGGAGCAGTTCTTC,CASSTRRWEQFF
NA,16,TRBV7-2,TRBJ2-3,TRBD2,TGTGCCAGCAGCCCCAAGGCAGCGGGGAGCACAGATACGCAGTATTTT,CASSPKAAGSTDTQYF
NA,12,TRBV25-1,TRBJ2-1,NA,TGTGCCAGCAGTGACCAGCGCGATGAGCAGTTCTTC,CASSDQRDEQFF
NA,13,TRBV30,TRBJ1-6,NA,TGTGCCTGGGCCCGACAGGCCCATTCACCCCTCCACTTT,CAWARQAHSPLHF
NA,13,TRBV30,TRBJ1-2,NA,TGTGCCTGGAGTGTAGCCAGGGGTAATGGCTACACCTTC,CAWSVARGNGYTF
few,11,TRBV9,TRBJ2-4,NA,TGTGCCAGCAGCGCCAACCGTTGTGCGTACTTC,CASSANRCAYF
NA,14,TRBV28,TRBJ1-5,NA,TGTGCCAGCAGTCCAGAGGCACTTAATCAGCCCCAGCATTTT,CASSPEALNQPQHF
NA,11,TRBV5-6,TRBJ2-5,NA,TGTGCCAGCAGTTCCGTGGAGACCCAGTACTTC,CASSSVETQYF
NA,15,TRBV10-3,TRBJ2-6,NA,TGTGCCATCAGTGATTATGGCTCTGGGGCCAACGTCCTGACTTTC,CAISDYGSGANVLTF
NA,13,TRBV18,TRBJ2-5,NA,TGTGCCAGCTCACCAGGGGGGAAAGAGACCCAGTACTTC,CASSPGGKETQYF
NA,15,TRBV5-1,TRBJ1-1,TRBD1,TGCGCCAGCAGCTTGACCGGACAGGGGAACACTGAAGCTTTCTTT,CASSLTGQGNTEAFF
NA,11,TRBV30,TRBJ1-1,NA,TGTGCCTGGGCCGGGTCGACTGAAGCTTTCTTT,CAWAGSTEAFF
NA,12,TRBV18,TRBJ2-2,NA,TGTGCCAGCTCACCGGTCACCGGGGAGCTGTTTTTT,CASSPVTGELFF
NA,15,TRBV27,TRBJ2-7,TRBD2,TGTGCCAGCAGTTTCGCTAGCGGGGGCCTATACGAGCAGTACTTC,CASSFASGGLYEQYF
NA,13,TRBV30,TRBJ2-4,TRBD1,TGTGCCTGGGAACCCGGGACAGAAAACATTCAGTACTTC,CAWEPGTENIQYF
NA,13,TRBV9,TRBJ2-1,NA,TGTGCCAGCAGCGGCGGTAGGCCAGGGGAGCAGTTCTTC,CASSGGRPGEQFF
few,13,TRBV29-1,TRBJ2-7,TRBD2,TGCAGCGTTCGTCTAGCGGGGCTCTACGAGCAGTACTTC,CSVRLAGLYEQYF
NA,16,TRBV25-1,TRBJ1-6,NA,TGTGCCAGCAGTGAATTTATAGGCCAGAATAATTCACCCCTCCACTTT,CASSEFIGQNNSPLHF
NA,16,TRBV4-3,TRBJ2-4,NA,TGCGCCAGCAGCCAGGTTGTCGGTCTAGCCAAAAACATTCAGTACTTC,CASSQVVGLAKNIQYF
NA,15,TRBV18,TRBJ2-3,TRBD2,TGTGCCAGCTCACCAGAAACTAGCGGGGCAGATACGCAGTATTTT,CASSPETSGADTQYF
once,14,TRBV6-5,TRBJ1-1,TRBD1,TGTGCCAGCAGTCTTGGGACAGGGAAAACTGAAGCTTTCTTT,CASSLGTGKTEAFF
NA,14,TRBV7-2,TRBJ2-3,NA,TGTGCCAGCAGAACATATAGAATCACAGATACGCAGTATTTT,CASRTYRITDTQYF
few,15,TRBV4-3,TRBJ2-5,NA,TGCGCCAGCAGCCTCCAGGAGGGCTTCCAAGAGACCCAGTACTTC,CASSLQEGFQETQYF
few,12,TRBV18,TRBJ2-3,NA,TGTGCCAGCTCTCACGACGCGGATACGCAGTATTTT,CASSHDADTQYF
NA,12,TRBV7-2,TRBJ2-1,NA,TGTGCCAGCAGCCGTGGAGTATACGAGCAGTTCTTC,CASSRGVYEQFF
NA,15,TRBV7-7,TRBJ2-1,NA,TGTGCTAGCAGCTTCTCTGAGGGCTCCTACAATGAGCAGTTCTTC,CASSFSEGSYNEQFF
NA,15,TRBV4-3,TRBJ1-4,NA,TGCGCCAGCAGCCAAGAGAGAAGGGGACATGAAAAACTGTTTTTT,CASSQERRGHEKLFF
few,15,TRBV9,TRBJ2-3,NA,TGTGCCAGCAGCGTAGGACCCCAAGGCACAGATACGCAGTATTTT,CASSVGPQGTDTQYF
NA,14,TRBV6-5,TRBJ2-6,NA,TGTGCCAGCAGTTACTCGAGAGGGGCCAACGTCCTGACTTTC,CASSYSRGANVLTF
NA,15,TRBV15,TRBJ2-3,NA,TGTGCCACCAGCAGAGCTGGGTCAAACACAGATACGCAGTATTTT,CATSRAGSNTDTQYF
NA,11,TRBV5-6,TRBJ1-1,NA,TGTGCCAGCAGCTTATCCACTGAAGCTTTCTTT,CASSLSTEAFF
few,13,TRBV5-4,TRBJ1-4,NA,TGTGCCAGCAGCTTGGACGAGGGGGAAAAACTGTTTTTT,CASSLDEGEKLFF
few,12,TRBV9,TRBJ2-2,NA,TGTGCCAGCAGCTTCGACACCGGGGAGCTGTTTTTT,CASSFDTGELFF
NA,14,TRBV7-9,TRBJ2-5,NA,TGTGCCAGCAGCTTACGGGCAGCTCAAGAGACCCAGTACTTC,CASSLRAAQETQYF
NA,13,TRBV30,TRBJ1-1,TRBD1,TGTGCCTGGAGACCGACAGGGGAAGCTGAAGCTTTCTTT,CAWRPTGEAEAFF
once,14,TRBV7-2,TRBJ2-1,NA,TGTGCCAGCAGCTTGAGGACCTATGACAATGAGCAGTTCTTC,CASSLRTYDNEQFF
NA,15,TRBV28,TRBJ1-6,NA,TGTGCCAGCAGTTACGCATCCGTACCCACTTCACCCCTCCACTTT,CASSYASVPTSPLHF
NA,16,TRBV30,TRBJ2-7,NA,TGTGCCTGGACCACGGGACATGTAGGAGGCTCCTACGAGCAGTACTTC,CAWTTGHVGGSYEQYF
NA,13,TRBV29-1,TRBJ1-2,NA,TGCAGCGTTGAAGTGAACACAGGAGGCGGCTACACCTTC,CSVEVNTGGGYTF
NA,15,TRBV29-1,TRBJ2-3,TRBD1,TGCAGCGTTGAAGATCGCAGGGGGAGCGCAGATACGCAGTATTTT,CSVEDRRGSADTQYF
few,12,TRBV29-1,TRBJ2-3,NA,TGCAGCGTTGAAGCGAACACAGATACGCAGTATTTT,CSVEANTDTQYF
NA,17,TRBV5-1,TRBJ2-6,TRBD1,TGCGCCAGCACCTCCCCGGACAGGGGGTCCGGGGCCAACGTCCTGACTTTC,CASTSPDRGSGANVLTF
NA,11,TRBV30,TRBJ2-1,NA,TGTGCCTGGAGGAATTGGAATGAGCAGTTCTTC,CAWRNWNEQFF
NA,15,TRBV5-6,TRBJ2-1,NA,TGTGCCAGCAGCTTGGCGCCGACAGAGGGTAATGAGCAGTTCTTC,CASSLAPTEGNEQFF
NA,13,TRBV6-5,TRBJ2-5,NA,TGTGCCAGCAGTAAGGGGGTTGGAGAGACCCAGTACTTC,CASSKGVGETQYF
NA,16,TRBV4-3,TRBJ2-5,TRBD2,TGCGCCAGCAGCCAAGACACAGCGGGGCATTGGGAGACCCAGTACTTC,CASSQDTAGHWETQYF
NA,16,TRBV9,TRBJ2-3,NA,TGTGCCAGCAGCGTAGGGACCTTCGGGGGCACAGATACGCAGTATTTT,CASSVGTFGGTDTQYF
NA,12,TRBV7-9,TRBJ1-1,NA,TGTGCCAGCAGCTTATGGTCGACTGAAGCTTTCTTT,CASSLWSTEAFF